These 29 T cell receptor beta chains originate from one sample sequenced in a study of blood T cell repertoires in COVID-19. The method was immunoSEQ multiplex PCR; TCRdb's version includes in-frame clones alone and lacks a portion of them. The sample holds a few hundred thousand clones, 80% to 90% seen once. The sequenced sample was PBMCs or T cells enriched from blood (not recorded which). These receptors were obtained from a man aged 25-45 years who had recovered from COVID-19.

This chain joins TRBV7-9 and TRBJ1-6; 9 nucleotides align to TRBD1. This CDR3 comprises 16 residues. Germline V lookup: CDR1 SEHNR, CDR2 FQNEAQ (reference sequence). V gave up 0 bases and J gave up 7 bases; unmatched junction bases: 4. The CDR3 DNA reads TGTGCCAGCAGCTTAGCGCGGACAGGGGTCAATTCACCCCTCCACTTT. Encoded protein: CASSLARTGVNSPLHF.

In its sample, this clone was seen a few times. J is TRBJ2-7 and V is TRBV5-1; D might be TRBD1 (6 bases). Germline V lookup: CDR1 SGHRS, CDR2 YFSETQ. V was cut by 0 bases and J by 2 bases, with 12 bases left in between. This CDR3 comprises 15 residues. For the CDR3, the DNA is TGCGCCAGCAGCTTGGGGGGGCGGCTAGCCTACGAGCAGTACTTC. Its protein is CASSLGGRLAYEQYF.

The chain recombines TRBV6-5 with TRBJ2-1, with D perhaps TRBD2 (6 bases). The V end was cut by 5 bases, the J end by 6 bases, with 17 bases between. CDR1 and CDR2 from the germline V gene are MNHEY and SVGAGI. CDR3 length equals 15 residues. The CDR3 coding sequence is TGTGCCAGCAGTCCCGCGGGGCTCAGCCGCAATGAGCAGTTCTTC. This codes for CASSPAGLSRNEQFF.

This chain links TRBV12-2 with TRBJ1-5; the table's D call of TRBD1 was not tested on the DNA. TRBV12-2 is flagged as a pseudogene. The CDR3 is made up of 15 amino acids. DNA for the CDR3: TGTGCAAGTCGCCTTCGGGACAGGGAGGATCAGCCCCAGCATTTT. It yields the protein CASRLRDREDQPQHF.

This chain uses TRBV10-3 with TRBJ2-7; TRBD2 matches 10 bases. The V gene end was trimmed by 3 bases and the J gene end by 7 bases; junction bases not matched to a gene: 15. There are 17 residues in the CDR3. CDR1 ENHRY and CDR2 SYGVKD come from the germline V gene. The CDR3 region has the DNA TGTGCCATCAGTGAAGTTCTAGAGGCTAGCGGGGGAAATGAGCAGTACTTC. Translated, it gives CAISEVLEASGGNEQYF.

The chain couples TRBV3-1 (or the pseudogene TRBV3-2) to TRBJ2-5, with 8 bases that match TRBD2. Trimming took 2 bases from V and 4 from J; bases not matched to a gene: 3. The CDR3 runs 14 residues. The V gene's germline CDR1 is LGHDT and CDR2 YNNKEL (reference sequence). This CDR3 is CASSQYGRGETQYF. The DNA for the CDR3 is TGTGCCAGCAGCCAATACGGGAGGGGAGAGACCCAGTACTTC.

The chain has TRBV25-1 and TRBJ1-6, with 9 bases matching TRBD1. The V and J ends lost 4 bases and 9 bases, in that order; junction bases with no gene match: 10. Germline lookup yields CDR1 MGHDK and CDR2 SYGVNS. This CDR3 comprises 16 residues. This CDR3 is CASSATGTGFASPLHF. The CDR3 region has the DNA TGTGCCAGCAGTGCGACCGGGACAGGGTTTGCTTCACCCCTCCACTTT.

This clone was recorded a few times. The chain is built from TRBV7-9 and TRBJ1-2; D perhaps matches TRBD1 (6 bases). There are 16 residues in the CDR3. Germline CDR1 and CDR2: SEHNR and FQNEAQ (reference sequence). V lost 1 base to trimming and J lost 6 bases, with 18 bases between them. The CDR3 DNA is TGTGCCAGCAGCTTAGGACAGGAAATCCCCTGGAATGGCTACACCTTC. It translates to CASSLGQEIPWNGYTF.

This chain uses TRBV5-6 with TRBJ2-1; possibly TRBD2 for D (5 bases). This CDR3 has 15 residues. V gave up 3 bases and J gave up 1 base, with 11 bases separating them. Germline CDR1 SGHDT, CDR2 YYEEEE. The CDR3 DNA reads TGTGCCAGCAGCTCCCTACTAGTTTCCTACAATGAGCAGTTCTTC. Residues: CASSSLLVSYNEQFF.

This chain connects TRBV4-1 to TRBJ2-7, with D hard to call. CDR3 length equals 14 residues. Germline CDR1 is MGHRA and CDR2 is YSYEKL. V lost 1 base and J lost 5, with 12 bases in between. CDR3 amino acids: CASSQGLGWDEQYF. The CDR3 DNA reads as TGCGCCAGCAGCCAAGGACTCGGGTGGGACGAGCAGTACTTC.

This rearrangement joins TRBV30 to TRBJ2-3; D is undetermined. From germline, CDR1 is GTSNPN and CDR2 SVGIG (reference sequence). Between the trimmed V and J ends, which lost 2 bases and 5 bases, there was a span of 14 bases. The CDR3 is made up of 14 amino acids. The DNA of the CDR3 is TGTGCCTGGAGTAAAGGAGAAATTCAAGATACGCAGTATTTT. It codes for CAWSKGEIQDTQYF.

V gene TRBV6-2 or TRBV6-3 combines with J gene TRBJ1-5; tentatively, D is TRBD1 (6 bases). Germline-derived CDR1 and CDR2 are MNHEY and SVGEGT. Trimming left V 2 bases short and J 1 base short, with 12 bases between. This CDR3 is built from 16 residues. Here the CDR3 reads CASSYQQGRSNQPQHF. The CDR3 nucleotides read TGTGCCAGCAGTTACCAACAGGGCCGAAGCAATCAGCCCCAGCATTTT.

The rearrangement links TRBV4-1 to TRBJ1-4; 7 nucleotides agree with TRBD1. CDR3 length equals 14 residues. V lost 5 bases to trimming and J lost 4 bases; unmatched junction nucleotides: 4. Per the germline V gene, CDR1 is MGHRA and CDR2 is YSYEKL. CDR3 protein: CASSYDRVNEKLFF. CDR3 DNA sequence: TGCGCCAGCAGCTATGACAGGGTTAATGAAAAACTGTTTTTT.

The rearrangement uses TRBV18 and TRBJ2-5; no reliable D call. CDR1 and CDR2 from the germline V gene are KGHSH and LQKENI. CDR3 length: 13 residues. The V and J ends lost 3 bases and 2 bases respectively, with 7 bases between them. The CDR3 DNA is TGTGCCAGCTCACCCTATAATCAAGAGACCCAGTACTTC. This gives the protein CASSPYNQETQYF.

The J gene is TRBJ1-1, the V gene TRBV7-3; 8 positions agree with TRBD1. The CDR3 is 14 residues long. Germline CDR1 SGHTA, CDR2 FQGTGA. V lost 5 bases, J lost 2 bases, and 4 bases stayed unmatched. The CDR3 spells CASSPTGDNTEAFF. CDR3 sequence (DNA): TGTGCCAGCAGCCCGACAGGGGATAACACTGAAGCTTTCTTT. Supplemented by reference TRBV7-3 and TRBJ1-1, the full variable domain reads GAGVSQTPSNKVTEKGKYVELRCDPISGHTALYWYRQSLGQGPEFLIYFQGTGAADDSGLPNDRFFAVRPEGSVSTLKIQRTERGDSAVYLCASSPTGDNTEAFFGQGTRLTVV.

This chain joins TRBV19 and TRBJ2-5; D might be TRBD2 (5 bases). Germline values: CDR1 LNHDA, CDR2 SQIVND (reference sequence). The CDR3 contains 14 residues. Deletions cut 6 bases from V and 2 bases from J, with 13 bases between. The CDR3 sequence: CASSPGRLQETQYF. CDR3 nucleotide sequence: TGTGCCAGTAGCCCCGGACGACTACAAGAGACCCAGTACTTC. Combining the CDR3 with reference TRBV19 and TRBJ2-5 gives the whole variable domain DGGITQSPKYLFRKEGQNVTLSCEQNLNHDAMYWYRQDPGQGLRLIYYSQIVNDFQKGDIAEGYSVSREKKESFPLTVTSAQKNPTAFYLCASSPGRLQETQYFGPGTRLLVL.

The J gene is TRBJ1-2, the V gene TRBV6-4; D gene unclear. The CDR3 extends over 12 amino acids. Germline V gene sequence: CDR1 MRHNA, CDR2 SNTAGT. With 0 bases removed from V and 4 bases from J, the gap between germline ends came to 3 bases. The CDR3 DNA sequence: TGTGCCAGCAGTGACTCGGCCTATGGCTACACCTTC. This gives the protein CASSDSAYGYTF.

The chain joins TRBV2 to TRBJ2-2; D remains ambiguous. The V gene's germline CDR1 is SNHLY and CDR2 FYNNEI. V was trimmed by 5 bases and J by 1 base, leaving 5 bases between them. The CDR3 spans 13 residues. The CDR3, as DNA: TGTGCCAGCAGTCGACAGAACACCGGGGAGCTGTTTTTT. It codes for CASSRQNTGELFF.

This rearrangement joins TRBV5-6 to TRBJ2-1, with D tentatively TRBD2 (6 bases). The CDR3 totals 11 residues. CDR1 is SGHDT, CDR2 YYEEEE, per germline. The V and J ends lost 0 bases and 15 bases respectively, with 10 bases between them. Here the CDR3 DNA reads TGTGCCAGCAGCTTGGCAGGGAGGTCGTTCTTC. Residues: CASSLAGRSFF.

The chain recombines TRBV12-3 or TRBV12-4 with TRBJ2-7; D is perhaps TRBD2 (6 bases). V was trimmed by 8 bases and J by 3 bases, leaving 11 bases between them. This CDR3 is built from 12 residues. For the CDR3, the DNA is TGTGCCAGCGGGCAGGGACTCTACGAGCAGTACTTC. Its protein is CASGQGLYEQYF.

The chain couples TRBV6-5 to TRBJ1-4, with TRBD1 matching over 10 bases. Trimming at V came to 5 bases and at J to 8 bases, leaving 5 bases not matched to a gene. Germline V gene lookup returns CDR1 MNHEY and CDR2 SVGAGI. CDR3 length equals 14 residues. This chain's CDR3 is CASSRDRGGEKLFF. CDR3 in DNA: TGTGCCAGCAGTCGGGACAGGGGAGGCGAAAAACTGTTTTTT.

This clone was counted at least ten times. The chain couples TRBV18 to TRBJ1-2; D is possibly TRBD1 (6 bases). V gave up 4 bases and J gave up 4 bases, with 13 bases separating them. CDR3 size: 14 residues. Germline V gives CDR1 KGHSH, CDR2 LQKENI. This CDR3 reads CASSLKQGSYGYTF. In nucleotides, the CDR3 is TGTGCCAGCTCACTTAAACAGGGTTCCTATGGCTACACCTTC. Filled out from reference TRBV18 and TRBJ1-2, the complete variable domain reads NAGVMQNPRHLVRRRGQEARLRCSPMKGHSHVYWYRQLPEEGLKFMVYLQKENIIDESGMPKERFSAEFPKEGPSILRIQQVVRGDSAAYFCASSLKQGSYGYTFGSGTRLTVV.

This chain links TRBV5-6 with TRBJ1-1; D is unresolved. Germline V CDR1 and CDR2: SGHDT, YYEEEE. Trimming removed 0 bases at V and 0 bases at J, with 9 bases between. CDR3 length: 15 amino acids. In DNA, the CDR3 is TGTGCCAGCAGCTTGGGCGGCAGCATGAACACTGAAGCTTTCTTT. This encodes CASSLGGSMNTEAFF.

This sequence joins TRBV3-1 (or the pseudogene TRBV3-2) and TRBJ2-3; 8 bases map to TRBD2. This CDR3 has 20 residues. The ends lost 0 bases at V and 3 bases at J; junction bases unmatched: 17. Per germline, CDR1 LGHDT and CDR2 YNNKEL (reference sequence). The CDR3 DNA follows: TGTGCCAGCAGCCAAGATTACGGCCTATCTAAGCGGGGGCCGACAGATACGCAGTATTTT. This translates into CASSQDYGLSKRGPTDTQYF.

V usage is TRBV5-1 and J usage is TRBJ2-5, with TRBD1 matching over 9 bases. Germline CDR1 SGHRS, CDR2 YFSETQ. CDR3 size: 15 residues. V gave up 1 base and J gave up 5 bases; unmatched junction bases: 6. The chain's CDR3 is CASSLRTGARETQYF. The CDR3, as DNA: TGCGCCAGCAGCTTGAGGACAGGGGCGCGGGAGACCCAGTACTTC.

The chain has TRBV19 and TRBJ1-1; a possible D gene is TRBD1 (5 bases). The V and J ends lost 7 bases and 1 base respectively, with 22 bases between them. This CDR3 region has 17 residues. CDR1 LNHDA and CDR2 SQIVND come from the germline V gene (reference sequence). This CDR3 is CASTVVWTREGNTEAFF. For the CDR3, the DNA is TGTGCCAGTACGGTGGTTTGGACAAGGGAAGGGAACACTGAAGCTTTCTTT.

The chain is built from TRBV5-1 and TRBJ2-5, with D uncertain. Germline CDR1 and CDR2: SGHRS and YFSETQ. The CDR3 has 12 amino acids. The germline V and J ends were trimmed by 7 bases and 3 bases, with 10 bases remaining between them. The CDR3 loop is CASYYPKETQYF. The CDR3 nucleotides are TGCGCCAGCTACTATCCTAAAGAGACCCAGTACTTC.

This clone showed up just once. The chain recombines TRBV5-4 with TRBJ1-1, with a weak D call TRBD1 (5 bases). Germline loops: CDR1 SGHNT, CDR2 YYREEE (reference sequence). Deletions cut 2 bases from V and 7 bases from J, with 15 bases between. The CDR3 totals 14 residues. The CDR3 protein is CASSLSTGDGEAFF. CDR3 in DNA: TGTGCCAGCAGCTTATCGACGGGGGACGGTGAAGCTTTCTTT.

This clone was seen many times. The rearrangement uses TRBV7-9 and TRBJ2-2, with D possibly TRBD1 on 6 matching bases. CDR1 and CDR2 (germline): SEHNR, FQNEAQ (reference sequence). This CDR3 region has 13 residues. Trimming pared 4 bases from V and 5 bases from J, leaving 8 bases between. This chain's CDR3 is CASSYRATGELFF. The CDR3 nucleotides are TGTGCCAGCAGCTACAGGGCAACCGGGGAGCTGTTTTTT. The complete variable domain, with remaining parts taken from reference TRBV7-9 and TRBJ2-2, reads DTGVSQNPRHKITKRGQNVTFRCDPISEHNRLYWYRQTLGQGPEFLTYFQNEAQLEKSRLLSDRFSAERPKGSFSTLEIQRTEQGDSAMYLCASSYRATGELFFGEGSRLTVL.